This T cell receptor beta chain was obtained from a study of healthy donors' naive CD4 and CD8 T cells. CDR3 length equals 18 residues. The V gene's germline CDR1 is MNHNY and CDR2 SVGAGI (reference sequence). Unmatched junction bases numbered 16, after V lost 6 bases and J lost 2 bases. Sorting defined naive CD4+ as CD4+CD8-CD45RO-CD45RA+ and naive CD8+ as CD8+CD4-CD45RA+CD27bright. This clonotype has just one count. Its matching antigen is unknown. General observations from the study: Most V and J genes were reportedly biased between naive CD4+ and CD8+ cells. Positive CDR3 charge linked to CD4+ cells, negative to CD8+ cells.

A linear amplification protocol produced the TCR libraries from 500 ng of total RNA. Methods used by the authors: From four or five healthy donors, around 78,000 rearranged TCR alpha transcripts were sequenced. TCRdb recomputed calls from the reads with MiXCR, one row per CDR3 protein. None of the V and J calls come from the authors' own analysis; TCRdb made them. The sample carries about 180,000 distinct CDR3 sequences, around 80% recorded once. The specimen was naive CD4+ and CD8+ T cells sorted from blood, pooled from several donors. This sequence joins TRBV6-6 and TRBJ1-2; 9 nucleotides align to TRBD1. This receptor was identified in a pool of human donors in good health; the sample pools cells from several healthy donors. The DNA for the CDR3 is TGTGCCAGCAGCCGGAACCGACCGGGGGACAGGGCCAACTATGGCTACACCTTC. Encoded protein: CASSRNRPGDRANYGYTF.